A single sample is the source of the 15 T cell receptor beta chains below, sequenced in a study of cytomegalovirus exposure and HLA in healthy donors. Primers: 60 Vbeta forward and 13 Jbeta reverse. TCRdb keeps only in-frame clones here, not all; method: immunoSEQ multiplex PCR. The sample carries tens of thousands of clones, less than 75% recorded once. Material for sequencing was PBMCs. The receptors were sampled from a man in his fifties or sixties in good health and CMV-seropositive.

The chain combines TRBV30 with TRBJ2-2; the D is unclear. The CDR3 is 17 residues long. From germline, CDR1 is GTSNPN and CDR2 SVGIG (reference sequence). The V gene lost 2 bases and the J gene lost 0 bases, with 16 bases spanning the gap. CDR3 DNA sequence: TGTGCCTGGAGTTTTTCAGGCCTTGGCTCGAACACCGGGGAGCTGTTTTTT. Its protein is CAWSFSGLGSNTGELFF.

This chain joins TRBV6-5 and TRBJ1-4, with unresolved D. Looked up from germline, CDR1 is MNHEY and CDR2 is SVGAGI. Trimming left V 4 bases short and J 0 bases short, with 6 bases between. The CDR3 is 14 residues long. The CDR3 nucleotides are TGTGCCAGCAGTTTATCTGCAACTAATGAAAAACTGTTTTTT. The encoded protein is CASSLSATNEKLFF.

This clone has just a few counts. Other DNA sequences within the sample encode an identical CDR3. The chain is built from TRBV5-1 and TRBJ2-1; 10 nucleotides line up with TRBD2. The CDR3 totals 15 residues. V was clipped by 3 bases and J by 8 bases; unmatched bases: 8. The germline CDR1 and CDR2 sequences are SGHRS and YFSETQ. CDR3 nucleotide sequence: TGCGCCAGCAGCTCTGGACCAGCGGGAGGGGATGAGCAGTTCTTC. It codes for CASSSGPAGGDEQFF.

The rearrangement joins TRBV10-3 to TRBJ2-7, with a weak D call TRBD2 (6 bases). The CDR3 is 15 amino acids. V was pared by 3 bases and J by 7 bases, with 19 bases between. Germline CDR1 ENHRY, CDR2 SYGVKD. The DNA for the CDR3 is TGTGCCATCAGTGATCTAGCGATCCCGGGTGGTGAGCAGTACTTC. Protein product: CAISDLAIPGGEQYF.

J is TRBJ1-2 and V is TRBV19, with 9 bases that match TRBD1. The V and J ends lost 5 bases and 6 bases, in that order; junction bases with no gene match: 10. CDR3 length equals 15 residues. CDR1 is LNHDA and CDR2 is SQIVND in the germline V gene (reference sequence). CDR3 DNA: TGTGCCAGTAGTGACCGGGACAGGGAACTCGATGGCTACACCTTC. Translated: CASSDRDRELDGYTF. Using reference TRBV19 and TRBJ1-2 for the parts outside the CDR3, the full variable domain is DGGITQSPKYLFRKEGQNVTLSCEQNLNHDAMYWYRQDPGQGLRLIYYSQIVNDFQKGDIAEGYSVSREKKESFPLTVTSAQKNPTAFYLCASSDRDRELDGYTFGSGTRLTVV.

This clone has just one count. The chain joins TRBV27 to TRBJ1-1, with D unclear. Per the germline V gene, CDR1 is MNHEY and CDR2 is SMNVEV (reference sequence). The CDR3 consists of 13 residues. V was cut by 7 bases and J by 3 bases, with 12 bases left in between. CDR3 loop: CASTGGRYTEAFF. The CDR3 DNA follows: TGTGCCAGCACCGGAGGAAGGTACACTGAAGCTTTCTTT.

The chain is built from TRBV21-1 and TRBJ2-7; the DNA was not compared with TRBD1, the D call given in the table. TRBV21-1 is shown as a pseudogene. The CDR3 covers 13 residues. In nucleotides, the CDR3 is TGTGCCAGCAGCAACGCTGGACACTACGAGCAGTACTTC. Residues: CASSNAGHYEQYF.

CDR3 region: CAWTGDGYTF. CDR3 nucleotides: TGTGCCTGGACGGGGGATGGCTACACCTTC. The chain employs TRBV30 and TRBJ1-2, with a tentative D call TRBD1 (5 bases). There are 10 residues in the CDR3. CDR1 and CDR2 (germline): GTSNPN, SVGIG (reference sequence). V was trimmed by 4 bases and J by 6 bases, leaving 6 bases between them.

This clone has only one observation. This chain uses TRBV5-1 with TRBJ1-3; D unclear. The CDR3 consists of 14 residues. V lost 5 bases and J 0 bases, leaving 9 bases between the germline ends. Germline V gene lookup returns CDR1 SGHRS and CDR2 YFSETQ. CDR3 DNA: TGCGCCAGCAGTCGCAGTGTCTCTGGAAACACCATATATTTT. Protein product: CASSRSVSGNTIYF.

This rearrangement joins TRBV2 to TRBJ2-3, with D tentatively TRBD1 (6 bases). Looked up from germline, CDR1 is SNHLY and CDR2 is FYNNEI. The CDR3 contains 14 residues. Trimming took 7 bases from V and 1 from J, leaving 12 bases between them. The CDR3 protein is CASMTRTGTDTQYF. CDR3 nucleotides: TGTGCCAGCATGACCAGGACAGGCACAGATACGCAGTATTTT.

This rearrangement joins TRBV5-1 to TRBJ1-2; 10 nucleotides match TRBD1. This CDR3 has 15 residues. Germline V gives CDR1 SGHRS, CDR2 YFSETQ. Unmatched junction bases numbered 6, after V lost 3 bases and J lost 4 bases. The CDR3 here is CASSSSGTGVYGYTF. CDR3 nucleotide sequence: TGCGCCAGCAGCTCGTCCGGGACAGGGGTCTATGGCTACACCTTC.

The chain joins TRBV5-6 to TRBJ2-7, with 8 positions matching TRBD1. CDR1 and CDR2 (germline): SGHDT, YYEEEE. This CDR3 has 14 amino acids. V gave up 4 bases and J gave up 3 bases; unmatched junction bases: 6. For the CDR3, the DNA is TGTGCCAGCAGCCAGGACAGGGAACACTACGAGCAGTACTTC. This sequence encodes CASSQDREHYEQYF.

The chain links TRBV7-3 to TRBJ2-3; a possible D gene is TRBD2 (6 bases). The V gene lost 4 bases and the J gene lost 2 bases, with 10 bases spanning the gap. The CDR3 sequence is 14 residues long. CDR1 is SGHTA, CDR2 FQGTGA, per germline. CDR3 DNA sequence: TGTGCCAGCAGCTCGCGGGACTTCACAGATACGCAGTATTTT. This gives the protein CASSSRDFTDTQYF. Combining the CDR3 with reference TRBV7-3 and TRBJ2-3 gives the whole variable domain GAGVSQTPSNKVTEKGKYVELRCDPISGHTALYWYRQSLGQGPEFLIYFQGTGAADDSGLPNDRFFAVRPEGSVSTLKIQRTERGDSAVYLCASSSRDFTDTQYFGPGTRLTVL.

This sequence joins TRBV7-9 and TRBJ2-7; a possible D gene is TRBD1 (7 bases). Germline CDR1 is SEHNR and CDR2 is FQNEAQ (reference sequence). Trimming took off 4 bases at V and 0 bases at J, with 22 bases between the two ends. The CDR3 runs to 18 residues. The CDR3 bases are TGTGCCAGCAGCTACCAACAATCAGGGGGGCGCGGCTCCTACGAGCAGTACTTC. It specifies CASSYQQSGGRGSYEQYF.

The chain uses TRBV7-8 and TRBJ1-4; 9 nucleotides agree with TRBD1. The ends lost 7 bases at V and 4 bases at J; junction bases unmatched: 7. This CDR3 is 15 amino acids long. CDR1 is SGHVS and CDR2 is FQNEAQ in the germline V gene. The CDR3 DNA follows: TGTGCCAGCACCGACAGACAGGGGGGTAATGAAAAACTGTTTTTT. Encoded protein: CASTDRQGGNEKLFF.